Given below is one T cell receptor (beta chain) in context. This clonotype was seen only a few times. Its antigen is not yet known. One base away there is no much larger clone; base qualities are not given. The sample comes from a study of CD8 T cells in ankylosing spondylitis (TCRdb year 2017). In the study overall: To find TCR variants linked to disease, the study profiled T cell receptor beta repertoires in ankylosing spondylitis patients and healthy donors. The full study cohort comprised around 23 ankylosing spondylitis patients and 110 or so healthy donors. Peripheral blood was sampled, and synovial fluid was also collected from ankylosing spondylitis patients.

CDR1 and CDR2 are drawn from the germline V gene: SGHVS, FNYEAQ. Taken from cysteine to phenylalanine, the CDR3 has 15 residues. The sequence is cut down to CDR3 DNA, 45 bases in frame from base 1. A distance of 9 bases separates the germline ends of V and J, which lose 0 bases and 3 bases respectively. Sequencing was performed on an Illumina HiSeq 2500. Quantitative 5'-RACE with molecular barcodes was used to prepare TCR beta libraries. The authors' analysis ran thus. A new computational method, built on a probabilistic model of VDJ rearrangement, was used to identify disease-linked TCR variants. Using fastp at Q25 and MiXCR, TCRdb reprocessed the public reads and kept productive beta chains. Every entry covers one CDR3 protein and lists the most common genes and DNA from its rows. These V and J calls rely on TCRdb rather than the paper's analysis. Present in this sample are 330,000 or so distinct CDR3 sequences, roughly 8% of which were seen just once. The ten most abundant clones make up approximately 14% of the sample.

Results the study describes overall, beyond this receptor: Blood from ankylosing spondylitis patients appeared to be characterized by a TCR beta motif made up of seven or eight highly homologous amino acid variants. Significant enrichment of the disease-linked clones was reported in matched synovial fluid samples from ankylosing spondylitis patients. In peripheral blood, the disease-linked clones were found at relatively low frequencies and had a CD8+ phenotype. Some motif variants were previously reported in synovial fluid and blood of reactive arthritis patients, suggesting common disease-initiation mechanisms.

The sequence joins TRBV7-6 to TRBJ1-3; a tentative D call is TRBD1 (5 bases match). Sequenced material: blood, either unsorted or a sorted T cell fraction (not recorded which). This clonotype originated in a male donor with ankylosing spondylitis. The DNA reads as follows: TGTGCCAGCAGCTTAGCTTCGGGGGTTGGAAACACCATATATTTT. Its protein is CASSLASGVGNTIYF.